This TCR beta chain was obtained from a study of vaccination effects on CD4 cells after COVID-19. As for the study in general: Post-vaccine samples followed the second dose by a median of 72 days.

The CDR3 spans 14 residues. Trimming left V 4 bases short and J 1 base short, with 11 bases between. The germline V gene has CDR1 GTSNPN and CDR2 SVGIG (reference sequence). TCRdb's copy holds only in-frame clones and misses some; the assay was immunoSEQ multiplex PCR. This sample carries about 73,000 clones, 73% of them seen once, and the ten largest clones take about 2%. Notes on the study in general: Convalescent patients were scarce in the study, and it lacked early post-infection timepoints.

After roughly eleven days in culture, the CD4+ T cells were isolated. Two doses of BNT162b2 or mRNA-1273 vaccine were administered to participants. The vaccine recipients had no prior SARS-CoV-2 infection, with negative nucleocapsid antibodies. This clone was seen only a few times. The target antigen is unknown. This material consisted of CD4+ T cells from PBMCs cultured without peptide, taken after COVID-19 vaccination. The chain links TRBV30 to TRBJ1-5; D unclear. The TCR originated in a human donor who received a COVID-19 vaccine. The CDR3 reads CAWTGGRSNQPQHF. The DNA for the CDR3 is TGTGCCTGGACCGGCGGAAGGAGCAATCAGCCCCAGCATTTT.